One TCR beta chain is described in this entry. The sample belongs to a study of T cell responses to AZD1222 COVID-19 vaccine. This table comes from immunoSEQ multiplex PCR, and its TCRdb copy is limited to in-frame clones, with some not included. The table has more than 150,000 clones, approximately 86% seen once. This specimen was peripheral blood, taken on day 0 of AZD1222 vaccination. This receptor was taken from an adult in good health.

CDR3 residues: CASSLFVRANTEAFF. In DNA form, the CDR3 reads TGTGCCAGCAGTTTATTCGTCAGGGCAAACACTGAAGCTTTCTTT. The chain is built from TRBV28 and TRBJ1-1; perhaps TRBD1 as D (5 bases). CDR1 and CDR2 (germline): MDHEN, SYDVKM. This CDR3 contains 15 residues. The ends were cut back, 1 base at V and 2 bases at J, with 11 bases in the middle.